The text below deals with one T cell receptor beta chain. The age range of participants was about 18 to 95 years, with residence in around 22 US areas. Participants had their cohort set by participant-reported clinical history. This record comes from a study of blood T cell repertoires in COVID-19. Overall study context: From the United States, Italy and Spain came samples of acute and convalescent COVID-19. T cells, B-cell-depleted T cells, or PBMCs provided the cDNA or gDNA that served as material.

Using immunoSEQ multiplex PCR, the repertoire was profiled, and TCRdb retains in-frame clones only, with some absent. The data hold approximately 380,000 clones, with roughly 91% observed a single time. This CDR3 contains 16 residues. Germline values: CDR1 MNHEY, CDR2 SVGEGT. V lost 2 bases to trimming and J lost 1 base, with 15 bases between them. The chain employs TRBV6-2 or TRBV6-3 and TRBJ2-7; maybe TRBD2 (6 bases). This sequence originates from a woman aged 18-29 years who had recovered from COVID-19. Input material: PBMCs or T cells enriched from blood (not recorded which). The CDR3 protein is CASSYIPQAGSYEQYF. The CDR3 DNA reads as TGTGCCAGCAGTTACATCCCCCAGGCGGGGTCCTACGAGCAGTACTTC.